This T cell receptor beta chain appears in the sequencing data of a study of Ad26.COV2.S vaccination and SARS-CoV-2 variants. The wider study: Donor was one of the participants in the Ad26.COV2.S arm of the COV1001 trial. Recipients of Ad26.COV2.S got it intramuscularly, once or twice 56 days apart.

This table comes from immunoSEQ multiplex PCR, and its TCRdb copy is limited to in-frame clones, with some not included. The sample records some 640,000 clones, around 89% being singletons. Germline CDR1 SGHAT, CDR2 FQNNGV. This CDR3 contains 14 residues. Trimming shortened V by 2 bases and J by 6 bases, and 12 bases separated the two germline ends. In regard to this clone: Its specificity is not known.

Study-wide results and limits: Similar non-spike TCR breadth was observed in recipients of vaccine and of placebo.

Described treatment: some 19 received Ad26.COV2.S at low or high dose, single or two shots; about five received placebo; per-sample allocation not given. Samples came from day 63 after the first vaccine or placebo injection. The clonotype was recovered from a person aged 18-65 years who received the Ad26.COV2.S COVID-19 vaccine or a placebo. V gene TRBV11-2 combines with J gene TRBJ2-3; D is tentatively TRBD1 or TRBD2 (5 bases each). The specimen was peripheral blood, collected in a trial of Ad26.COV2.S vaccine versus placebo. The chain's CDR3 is CASSLRGVSDTQYF. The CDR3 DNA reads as TGTGCCAGCAGCTTAAGGGGAGTATCCGATACGCAGTATTTT.